This T cell receptor (beta chain) was observed in a study of T cells in Graves' hyperthyroidism and ophthalmopathy (dated by TCRdb to about 2019). About the study as a whole: Peripheral blood was sampled at the time of initial diagnosis, prior to any treatment. A discovery cohort of around 98 patients, about 40 with Graves' ophthalmopathy and roughly 59 with stable Graves' hyperthyroidism, was used to find distinguishing TCR V-J signatures. Prospective prediction of ophthalmopathy was tested in an independent validation cohort of 18 to 20 hyperthyroidism patients and some 17 patients who later progressed to ophthalmopathy. The approximately 95 discovery patients were divided at random into training and test sets in a 7:3 ratio. The study also compared thyroid tissue and blood T-cell repertoires from five or six Graves' hyperthyroidism patients. After blood sampling, hyperthyroidism patients were treated with methimazole at a starting dose of 30 mg daily, and ophthalmopathy patients were treated with high-dose intravenous methylprednisolone. TCR Vbeta CDR3 sequencing of some 140 peripheral blood samples (43 ophthalmopathy, roughly 74 hyperthyroidism and roughly 17 progressor patients) is reported in the paper.

The full study reports these points: Most expanded thyroid clonotypes (frequency above 0.001) were also detected in blood, a finding suggesting that blood repertoires may reflect thyroid immune responses. A model built on a 13 V-J signature distinguished ophthalmopathy from stable hyperthyroidism, reaching around 90% sensitivity and about 81% specificity in cross-validation and 80%/75% in testing. In validation, the model predicted progression to ophthalmopathy a median of 6.5 months before onset, with roughly 70% sensitivity and nearly 75% specificity. No statistical method was used to set the sample size in advance, and investigators knew the group allocation.

Stable Graves' hyperthyroidism was defined as no progression to ophthalmopathy during 18 months of follow-up. The hyperthyroidism patients were between 18 and 65 years old and newly diagnosed, with a disease duration of less than 2 months. Exclusion was applied to patients with uncontrolled infections, other autoimmune diseases, pregnancy or lactation. Diagnoses were based on clinical symptoms, serum thyroxine and TRAb, thyroid ultrasound and orbital computed tomography. PBMCs were isolated from roughly 10 ml of fresh peripheral blood by Ficoll-Paque density gradient centrifugation. Trizol reagent was used to extract total RNA, and RNA quality was then checked on an Agilent 2100 Bioanalyzer. This clonotype was counted many times. What antigen it recognizes has not been identified. Within one base of it there is no much larger clone, and no base qualities were kept. TCR beta CDR3 regions were amplified from RNA transcripts. The TCR CDR3 was subjected to a first round of RT-PCR using the HTBI primer set and the Qiagen OneStep RT-PCR kit. Libraries were constructed in a second round of multiplex PCR, after which size selection and purification were performed. Sequencing of the libraries was done on an Illumina HiSeq2000 using paired-end 100 bp reads. In the paper's pipeline: SOAPnuke was used to process the raw data, throwing out any read that contained adapters or uncalled bases, had a mean Phred below 15, or lacked an exact constant-primer or identifier match. High-quality paired reads were merged with COPE v1.2.5, and unique nucleotide sequences were defined as clonotypes. MiTCR v1.1 was used to align the clonotypes against IMGT TRBV, TRBD and TRBJ reference segments. The analysis included only V-J combinations with a frequency above 0.0001, which together covered more than 98% of the repertoires. A TCS score was defined as the ratio between F50 (clonal expansion) and ExV (chaos), using BLOSUM62-based TCRdist between CDR3 peptides within each V-J. Welch's t-statistics and random forest reduced 500 to 650 V-J features to roughly 13, which were used in a naive Bayes classifier (R e1071). TCRdb reprocessed the public reads (quality trimming at Q25 with fastp, clone calling with MiXCR) and kept in-frame beta chains. Entries are consolidated by CDR3 protein sequence, retaining the most common genes and DNA. TCRdb, rather than the study authors, made the V and J calls. The sample table holds around 440,000 distinct CDR3 sequences, of which 15% to 17% were seen once. 13% to 15% of the sample is held by the ten biggest clonotypes.

This sequence was found in a woman younger than 35 with Graves' hyperthyroidism. Sample: blood.

The CDR3 region reads CASSLRDERGEQFF. The sequenced DNA: TGTGCCAGCAGCCTCCGGGACGAGCGCGGGGAGCAGTTCTTC. The sequence is built from TRBV7-2 and TRBJ2-1; the D assignment is uncertain and may be TRBD1 or TRBD2, with 5 bases supporting each. The V end loses 5 bases and the J end loses 10 bases, and a stretch of 18 bases separates them. According to the germline V gene, CDR1 reads SGHTA and CDR2 reads FQGNSA. From the cysteine up to the phenylalanine, the CDR3 has a length of 14 residues. Just CDR3 DNA is preserved here, 42 bases in frame from base 1.